This TCR beta chain is from a study of vaccination effects on CD4 cells after COVID-19. Study-wide results and limits: Clones that were induced by infection or by vaccine showed marked contraction late after vaccination.

Germline trimming cut 3 bases from V and 3 bases from J; bases unmatched to any gene: 3. The CDR3 covers 15 residues. Looked up from germline, CDR1 is LGHNA and CDR2 is YNFKEQ. By share, this clone counts as medium-sized (0.01 to 0.1%). Its antigen is not identified. The method was immunoSEQ multiplex PCR; TCRdb's version includes in-frame clones alone and lacks a portion of them. The repertoire includes some 56,000 clones, around 82% of them detected once, and around 5% sits in the top ten. After expansion with viral peptide pools in the ViraFEST assay, antigen-specific CD4+ T cells were sequenced. The culture ran for approximately 10 days before CD4+ T cells were isolated. Convalescent patients had PCR-confirmed SARS-CoV-2 infection between March and December 2020.

The sequencing used CD4+ T cells from PBMCs cultured with HIV peptides, collected before COVID-19 vaccination. Documented subset: HIV-1 Nef peptide pool negative control/reference culture. The chain links TRBV4-2 to TRBJ2-7; 12 nucleotides agree with TRBD2. This receptor was identified in a human donor who had a prior SARS-CoV-2 infection. The CDR3 region has the DNA TGTGCCAGCAGCCAGCTACTAGCGGGGGGCTACGAGCAGTACTTC. Translating it yields CASSQLLAGGYEQYF.